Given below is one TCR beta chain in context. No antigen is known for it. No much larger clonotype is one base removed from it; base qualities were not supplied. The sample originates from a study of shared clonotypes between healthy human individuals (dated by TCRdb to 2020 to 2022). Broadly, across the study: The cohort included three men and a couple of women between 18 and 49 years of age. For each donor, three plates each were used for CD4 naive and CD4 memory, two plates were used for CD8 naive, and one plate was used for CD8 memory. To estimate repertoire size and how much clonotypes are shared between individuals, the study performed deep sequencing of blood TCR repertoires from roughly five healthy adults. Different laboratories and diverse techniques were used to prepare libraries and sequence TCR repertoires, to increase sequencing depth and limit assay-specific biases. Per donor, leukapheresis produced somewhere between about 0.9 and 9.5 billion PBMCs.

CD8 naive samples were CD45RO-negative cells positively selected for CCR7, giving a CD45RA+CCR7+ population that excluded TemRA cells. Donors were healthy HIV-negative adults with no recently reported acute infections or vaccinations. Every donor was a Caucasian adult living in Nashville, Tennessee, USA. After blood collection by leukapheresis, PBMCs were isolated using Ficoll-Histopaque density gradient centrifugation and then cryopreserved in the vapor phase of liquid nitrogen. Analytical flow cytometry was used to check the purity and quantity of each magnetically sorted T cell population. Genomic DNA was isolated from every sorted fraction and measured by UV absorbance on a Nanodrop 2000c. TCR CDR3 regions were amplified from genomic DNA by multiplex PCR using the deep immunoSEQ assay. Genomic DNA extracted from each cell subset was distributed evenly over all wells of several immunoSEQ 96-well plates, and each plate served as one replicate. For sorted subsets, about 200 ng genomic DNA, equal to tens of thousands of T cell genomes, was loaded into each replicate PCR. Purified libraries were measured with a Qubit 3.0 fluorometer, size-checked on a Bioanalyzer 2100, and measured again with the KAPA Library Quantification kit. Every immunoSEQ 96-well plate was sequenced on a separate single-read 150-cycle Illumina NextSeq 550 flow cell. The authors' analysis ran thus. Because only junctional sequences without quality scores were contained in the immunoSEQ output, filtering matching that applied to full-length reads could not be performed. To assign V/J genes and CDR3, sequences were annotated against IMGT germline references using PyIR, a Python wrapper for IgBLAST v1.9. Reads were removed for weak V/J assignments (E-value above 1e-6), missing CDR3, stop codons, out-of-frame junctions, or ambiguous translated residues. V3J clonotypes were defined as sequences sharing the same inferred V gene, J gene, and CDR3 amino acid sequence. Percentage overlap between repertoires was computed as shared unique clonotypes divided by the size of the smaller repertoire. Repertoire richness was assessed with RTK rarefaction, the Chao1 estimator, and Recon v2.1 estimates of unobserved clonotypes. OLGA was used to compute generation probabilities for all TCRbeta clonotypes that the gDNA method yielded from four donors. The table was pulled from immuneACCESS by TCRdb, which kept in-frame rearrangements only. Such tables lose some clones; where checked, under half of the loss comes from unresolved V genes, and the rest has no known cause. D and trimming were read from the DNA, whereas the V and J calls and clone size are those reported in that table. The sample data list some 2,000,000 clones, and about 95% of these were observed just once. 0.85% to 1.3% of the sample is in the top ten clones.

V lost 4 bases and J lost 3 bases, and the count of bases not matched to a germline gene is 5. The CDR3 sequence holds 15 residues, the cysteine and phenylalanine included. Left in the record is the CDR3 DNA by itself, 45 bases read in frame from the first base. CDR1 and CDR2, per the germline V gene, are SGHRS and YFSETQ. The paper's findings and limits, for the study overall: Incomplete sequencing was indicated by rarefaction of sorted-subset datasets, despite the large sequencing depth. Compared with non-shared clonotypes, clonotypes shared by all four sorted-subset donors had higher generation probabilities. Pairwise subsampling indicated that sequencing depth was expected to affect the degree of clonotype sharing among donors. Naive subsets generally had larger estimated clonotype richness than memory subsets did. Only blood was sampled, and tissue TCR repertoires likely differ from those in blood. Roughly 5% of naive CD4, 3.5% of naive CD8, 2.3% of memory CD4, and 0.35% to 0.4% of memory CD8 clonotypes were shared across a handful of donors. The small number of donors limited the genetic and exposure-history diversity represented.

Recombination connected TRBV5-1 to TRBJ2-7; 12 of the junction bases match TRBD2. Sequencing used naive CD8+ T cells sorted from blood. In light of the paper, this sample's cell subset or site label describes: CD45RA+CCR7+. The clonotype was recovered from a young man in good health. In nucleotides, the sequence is TGCGCCAGCAGCCTAGGACTAGCGGGGTACTACGAGCAGTACTTC. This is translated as CASSLGLAGYYEQYF.